The clone carrying this T cell receptor beta chain occurred a few times. This specimen comes from a study of molecular identifiers for immune sequencing clone quantification. This CDR3 has 17 amino acids. V was trimmed by 4 bases and J by 0 bases, leaving 16 bases between them. CDR1 is KGHDR, CDR2 SFDVKD, per germline. TCRdb redid the calling of the PCR reads with MiXCR, one entry per CDR3 protein. The table records under 800,000 distinct CDR3 sequences, approximately 24% of them present only once. The chain uses TRBV24-1 and TRBJ2-3; D is uncertain. The specimen was naive CD8+ T cells from blood, with Jurkat cell RNA spiked in. Subset reported: FACS-sorted CD8+CD4-CCR7+CD45RA+ naive T cells. The sequence came from a human donor in good health. Some libraries in this study had Jurkat cell RNA spiked in. This chain's CDR3 is CATSDAELGTSTDTQYF. CDR3 sequence (DNA): TGTGCCACCAGTGACGCAGAGCTGGGCACGAGCACAGATACGCAGTATTTT.